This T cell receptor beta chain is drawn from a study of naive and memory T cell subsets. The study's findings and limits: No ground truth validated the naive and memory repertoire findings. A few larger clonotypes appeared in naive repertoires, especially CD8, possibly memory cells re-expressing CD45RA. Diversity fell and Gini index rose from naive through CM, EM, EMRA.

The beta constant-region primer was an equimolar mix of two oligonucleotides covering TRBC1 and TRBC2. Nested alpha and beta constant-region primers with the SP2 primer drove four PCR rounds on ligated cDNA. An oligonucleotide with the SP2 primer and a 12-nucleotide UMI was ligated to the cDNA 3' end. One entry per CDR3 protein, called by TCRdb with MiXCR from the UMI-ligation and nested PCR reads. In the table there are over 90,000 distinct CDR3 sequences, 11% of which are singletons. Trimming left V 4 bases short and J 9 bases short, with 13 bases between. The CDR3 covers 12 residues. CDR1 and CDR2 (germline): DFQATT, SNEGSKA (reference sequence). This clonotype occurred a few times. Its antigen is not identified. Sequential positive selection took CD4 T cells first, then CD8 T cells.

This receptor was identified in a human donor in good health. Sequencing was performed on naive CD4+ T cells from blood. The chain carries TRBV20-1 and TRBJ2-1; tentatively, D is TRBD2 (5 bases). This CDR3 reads CSATLGSVEQFF. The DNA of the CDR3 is TGCAGTGCTACCTTGGGGAGTGTTGAGCAGTTCTTC.